These 32 T cell receptor beta chains originate from one sample sequenced in a study of molecular identifiers for immune sequencing clone quantification. TCRdb fed the PCR reads into MiXCR, producing one record per CDR3 protein. The data hold around 470,000 distinct CDR3 sequences, with 20% to 25% observed a single time. Input material: naive CD8+ T cells from blood, with Jurkat cell RNA spiked in. The subset: FACS-sorted CD8+CD4-CCR7+CD45RA+ naive T cells. All receptors come from a human donor in good health. Some libraries in this study had Jurkat cell RNA spiked in.

The chain combines TRBV9 with TRBJ2-2, with D possibly matching TRBD2 (5 bases). V was pared by 4 bases and J by 0 bases, with 13 bases between. Per the germline V gene, CDR1 is SGDLS and CDR2 is YYNGEE. There are 16 residues in the CDR3. CDR3 sequence reads: CASSPPAAPNTGELFF. DNA of the CDR3: TGTGCCAGCAGCCCCCCAGCGGCCCCGAACACCGGGGAGCTGTTTTTT.

This clonotype was counted a few times. This rearrangement joins TRBV4-3 to TRBJ2-3; D tentatively reads TRBD1 or TRBD2 (5 bases each). The CDR3 is 17 amino acids. V was pared by 1 base and J by 0 bases, with 14 bases between. Germline V gene sequence: CDR1 LGHNA, CDR2 YSLEER. The CDR3 reads CASSQGIGAPSTDTQYF. DNA for the CDR3: TGCGCCAGCAGCCAAGGCATCGGGGCCCCTAGCACAGATACGCAGTATTTT.

This chain joins TRBV20-1 and TRBJ2-5, with D possibly being TRBD2 (6 bases). V gave up 3 bases and J gave up 4 bases, with 9 bases separating them. CDR1 and CDR2 (germline): DFQATT, SNEGSKA (reference sequence). The CDR3 spans 12 residues. DNA for the CDR3: TGCAGTGCTAGCGGGGGAGCAGAGACCCAGTACTTC. It codes for CSASGGAETQYF.

In this sample, this clonotype turned up many times. The V call is TRBV6-5, the J call TRBJ1-1; D gene ambiguous. CDR1 is MNHEY, CDR2 SVGAGI, per germline. CDR3 size: 16 residues. Trimming stripped 0 bases from V and 0 bases from J, with 11 bases between. CDR3 in amino acids: CASSYSFESLNTEAFF. CDR3 nucleotides: TGTGCCAGCAGTTACTCTTTCGAAAGTTTGAACACTGAAGCTTTCTTT.

There are a few counts of this clonotype. The V and J genes are TRBV2 and TRBJ1-1, with 12 positions matching TRBD1. Trimming took 6 bases from V and 2 from J; bases not matched to a gene: 4. Germline V gene data show CDR1 as SNHLY and CDR2 as FYNNEI. This CDR3 comprises 15 residues. Here the CDR3 reads CASRGTGGLNTEAFF. The CDR3 nucleotides are TGTGCCAGCAGAGGGACAGGGGGCCTCAACACTGAAGCTTTCTTT.

The table lists this clonotype with many counts. The genes are TRBV5-1 and TRBJ2-7; TRBD1 is a possible D gene (5 bases). Germline V lookup: CDR1 SGHRS, CDR2 YFSETQ. V was cut by 7 bases and J by 3 bases, with 20 bases left in between. The CDR3 spans 15 residues. The CDR3: CASSSDQGTGYEQYF. The CDR3, as DNA: TGCGCCAGCTCATCAGATCAGGGTACCGGCTACGAGCAGTACTTC.

This clonotype has only a few counts. The V and J genes are TRBV18 and TRBJ1-5, with TRBD1 identical over 9 bases. The germline CDR1 and CDR2 sequences are KGHSH and LQKENI. The J segment lost 4 bases and the V segment lost 4 bases, leaving 2 bases of the junction unmatched. The CDR3 loop spans 14 amino acids. The CDR3 here is CASSHRGPNQPQHF. In DNA, the CDR3 is TGTGCCAGCTCACACAGGGGGCCGAATCAGCCCCAGCATTTT. Filled out from reference TRBV18 and TRBJ1-5, the complete variable domain reads NAGVMQNPRHLVRRRGQEARLRCSPMKGHSHVYWYRQLPEEGLKFMVYLQKENIIDESGMPKERFSAEFPKEGPSILRIQQVVRGDSAAYFCASSHRGPNQPQHFGDGTRLSIL.

This clonotype was picked up many times. The chain combines TRBV12-3 or TRBV12-4 with TRBJ2-3; tentative D call: TRBD1 (6 bases). The V gene lost 5 bases and the J gene lost 5 bases, with 17 bases spanning the gap. The CDR3 is made up of 15 amino acids. This chain's CDR3 is CASSKDSSPRDTQYF. CDR3 DNA: TGTGCCAGCAGTAAGGACAGTAGCCCCAGAGATACGCAGTATTTT.

Regarding this clonotype: Possible read error: a much larger clone is one base away. V gene TRBV6-4 combines with J gene TRBJ2-1; 8 nucleotides agree with TRBD1. The CDR3 length is 15 residues. Germline lookup yields CDR1 MRHNA and CDR2 SNTAGT. The J segment lost 12 bases and the V segment lost 7 bases, leaving 17 bases of the junction unmatched. The CDR3 bases are TGTGCCAGCACCCCCGAGGACAGGGAGGTGGATGGGCAGTTCTTC. This sequence encodes CASTPEDREVDGQFF.

This clonotype was observed a few times. The gene calls are TRBV19 and TRBJ1-4; TRBD1 agrees at 7 bases. Germline values: CDR1 LNHDA, CDR2 SQIVND (reference sequence). V lost 8 bases, J lost 0 bases, and 12 bases stayed unmatched. The CDR3 has 17 amino acids. The DNA of the CDR3 is TGTGCCAGTTGGGCTGGCCAGGGGGAGGCAACTAATGAAAAACTGTTTTTT. It specifies CASWAGQGEATNEKLFF.

The CDR3 loop reads CAWSGLAGEHLRSYEQYF. In DNA, the CDR3 is TGTGCCTGGAGCGGACTAGCGGGAGAACACCTAAGGTCCTACGAGCAGTACTTC. The chain has TRBV30 and TRBJ2-7; 13 nucleotides agree with TRBD2. Unmatched junction bases numbered 12, after V lost 3 bases and J lost 1 base. The CDR3 contains 18 residues. Germline lookup yields CDR1 GTSNPN and CDR2 SVGIG (reference sequence).

This clonotype was counted between two and nine times. The chain links TRBV19 to TRBJ1-1; TRBD1 is a possible D gene (5 bases). Germline CDR1 reads LNHDA; CDR2 reads SQIVND (reference sequence). The length of the CDR3 is 14 residues. V lost 5 bases to trimming and J lost 1 base, with 11 bases between them. CDR3 nucleotides: TGTGCCAGTAGTTCCTATCAGGGGAACACTGAAGCTTTCTTT. Translation: CASSSYQGNTEAFF.

Comments on this clonotype: A much larger clone sits a single nucleotide away, making a read error possible. The CDR3: CASSWTGPGWDAFF. DNA of the CDR3: TGTGCCAGCAGCTGGACAGGGCCCGGCTGGGACGCTTTCTTT. The chain is built from TRBV5-6 and TRBJ1-1; 8 nucleotides align to TRBD1. The CDR3 is 14 amino acids. Germline CDR1 SGHDT, CDR2 YYEEEE. J was trimmed by 11 bases and V by 3 bases; bases with no gene match: 12.

This clonotype was counted between two and nine times. As DNA, the CDR3 is TGTGCCAGCAGTTTAGGGGGGCGCGATCAGCCCCAGCATTTT. Amino acid sequence: CASSLGGRDQPQHF. V usage is TRBV27 and J usage is TRBJ1-5, with D perhaps matching TRBD1 (6 bases). The length of the CDR3 is 14 residues. Germline lookup yields CDR1 MNHEY and CDR2 SMNVEV (reference sequence). The V and J ends lost 2 bases and 5 bases respectively, with 10 bases between them.

This clonotype has only a few counts. V is TRBV6-2 or TRBV6-3 and J is TRBJ2-7; 7 nucleotides match TRBD1. Germline-derived CDR1 and CDR2 are MNHEY and SVGEGT. The CDR3 contains 14 residues. Trimming removed 4 bases from V and 5 bases from J; junction bases left unmatched: 8. In DNA form, the CDR3 reads TGTGCCAGCAGTTCGACAGGGCACTGGGACGAGCAGTACTTC. Translation: CASSSTGHWDEQYF.

This clonotype was detected only a few times. CDR3 residues: CASSLYRYSYEQYF. The DNA for the CDR3 is TGTGCCAGCAGTTTATACAGGTACTCCTACGAGCAGTACTTC. The chain joins TRBV28 to TRBJ2-7, with a weak D call TRBD1 (5 bases). V shed 1 base and J shed 0 bases, with 7 bases lying between them. Germline values: CDR1 MDHEN, CDR2 SYDVKM. CDR3 length equals 14 residues.

A note on this clonotype: A much larger clone lies one base from this, so it may be a read error. The CDR3 DNA reads as TGTGCCGGGGAACAGCTCTTTGGTGAAGCTTTCTTT. It is translated as CAGEQLFGEAFF. The chain joins TRBV6-6 to TRBJ1-1; D uncertain. Germline V lookup: CDR1 MNHNY, CDR2 SVGAGI (reference sequence). V lost 11 bases and J 7 bases, leaving 17 bases between the germline ends. The CDR3 spans 12 residues.

This clonotype is a singleton in its sample. One end of the junction does not line up with germline, which may come from a read error. This chain uses TRBV5-1 with TRBJ2-1; 7 bases are shared with TRBD2. The CDR3 has 18 residues. Germline V CDR1 and CDR2: SGHRS, YFSETQ. The CDR3 DNA reads TGCGCCAGCAGCTTGGTGGGCTCGCGGGGAGGGACCTACAATGAGCAGTGCTTC. This codes for CASSLVGSRGGTYNEQCF.

The chain carries TRBV3-1 and TRBJ1-2; the D is unclear. Germline loops: CDR1 LGHDT, CDR2 YNNKEL (reference sequence). The germline V and J ends were trimmed by 0 bases and 13 bases, with 12 bases remaining between them. CDR3 length: 12 amino acids. Here the CDR3 reads CASSQEWEVFTF. The CDR3 nucleotides are TGTGCCAGCAGCCAAGAATGGGAGGTTTTCACCTTC.

V and J are TRBV19 and TRBJ1-2, with no clear D. The V end lost 2 bases, the J end lost 3 bases, and 16 bases lay between the germline ends. The CDR3 is made up of 16 amino acids. Germline V gives CDR1 LNHDA, CDR2 SQIVND (reference sequence). As DNA, the CDR3 is TGTGCCAGTAGTATAATGGACCCCGCCGCGGACTATGGCTACACCTTC. Translation: CASSIMDPAADYGYTF.

At least ten counts were recorded for this clonotype. The rearrangement links TRBV7-9 to TRBJ1-5; no clear D. Germline CDR1 reads SEHNR; CDR2 reads FQNEAQ (reference sequence). Trimming removed 4 bases from V and 8 bases from J, with 9 bases in between. CDR3 length: 12 residues. The DNA of the CDR3 is TGTGCCAGCAGCTCCACGAGTGAGCCCCAGCATTTT. It is translated as CASSSTSEPQHF. Using reference TRBV7-9 and TRBJ1-5 for the parts outside the CDR3, the full variable domain is DTGVSQNPRHKITKRGQNVTFRCDPISEHNRLYWYRQTLGQGPEFLTYFQNEAQLEKSRLLSDRFSAERPKGSFSTLEIQRTEQGDSAMYLCASSSTSEPQHFGDGTRLSIL.

Note on this clonotype: Being one base from a much bigger clone, this may be a read error. A read error is likely, as this CDR3 ends without the conserved phenylalanine or tryptophan. This chain uses TRBV27 with TRBJ1-1, with a possible D match to TRBD1 (6 bases). This CDR3 has 15 amino acids. V shed 4 bases and J shed 1 base, with 13 bases lying between them. CDR1 MNHEY and CDR2 SMNVEV come from the germline V gene (reference sequence). The CDR3 bases are TGTGCCAGCAGTTCGAGGACAGCATCGAACACTGAAGCTTTCTGT. Its translation: CASSSRTASNTEAFC.

The rearrangement joins TRBV6-2 or TRBV6-3 to TRBJ2-7; no definite D call. CDR3 length equals 14 residues. Trimming removed 2 bases from V and 2 bases from J, with 10 bases in between. Germline V gene lookup returns CDR1 MNHEY and CDR2 SVGEGT. CDR3 loop: CASSYRTEAYEQYF. DNA for the CDR3: TGTGCCAGCAGTTACCGGACGGAAGCCTACGAGCAGTACTTC.

In regard to this clonotype: A much larger clone is a single base away; this may be a read error. V gene TRBV20-1 combines with J gene TRBJ2-3; D is perhaps TRBD2 (5 bases). V lost 0 bases, J lost 1 base, and 20 bases lay in between. The germline CDR1 and CDR2 sequences are DFQATT and SNEGSKA (reference sequence). The CDR3 totals 18 residues. The CDR3 region has the DNA TGCAGTGCTAGAGATTTTCACCATAGCGATGGGGGCACAGATACGCAGTATTTT. Its translation is CSARDFHHSDGGTDTQYF.

The CDR3 coding sequence is TGTGCCAGTAGTATGTATTTAGTGGGGACACCTTCGTGGGGCTACACCTTC. This sequence encodes CASSMYLVGTPSWGYTF. The chain combines TRBV19 with TRBJ1-2; D is perhaps TRBD1 (6 bases). Germline CDR1 and CDR2: LNHDA and SQIVND (reference sequence). The ends were cut back, 3 bases at V and 8 bases at J, with 25 bases in the middle. This CDR3 is 17 amino acids long.

The count of this clonotype is one. This may arise from a read error, as a much more abundant clone is one base away. V is TRBV14 and J is TRBJ2-2; 8 bases line up with TRBD1. CDR1 and CDR2 from the germline V gene are SGHDN and FVKESK. The CDR3 has 18 amino acids. The CDR3 is CASGQDRGLRSFTGELFF. Written as DNA, the CDR3 is TGTGCCAGCGGCCAAGACAGGGGCCTCCGATCCTTCACCGGGGAGCTGTTTTTT.

As concerns this clonotype: Possible read error: a much larger clone is one base away. V gene TRBV6-6 combines with J gene TRBJ2-7, with a possible D match to TRBD2 (6 bases). CDR1 MNHNY and CDR2 SVGAGI come from the germline V gene (reference sequence). The CDR3 is 15 amino acids. CDR3 region: CASSYSAPFGGEQCF. Here the CDR3 DNA reads TGTGCCAGCAGTTACTCGGCCCCATTTGGAGGGGAGCAGTGCTTC.

Only a few counts were recorded for this clonotype. The chain has TRBV28 and TRBJ2-3; TRBD2 matches 10 bases. Germline V gene lookup returns CDR1 MDHEN and CDR2 SYDVKM. The CDR3 is made up of 15 amino acids. J gave up 5 bases and V 3 bases, and 5 bases lay outside the gene matches. In DNA, the CDR3 is TGTGCCAGCAGTTTGCTAGCGGGGGAGATAGATACGCAGTATTTT. It translates to CASSLLAGEIDTQYF.

This clonotype occurred many times. The chain is built from TRBV28 and TRBJ1-5, with 10 bases that match TRBD1. V was pared by 7 bases and J by 4 bases, with 7 bases of the junction left unmatched. CDR3 length equals 15 residues. CDR1 and CDR2 (germline): MDHEN, SYDVKM. CDR3 sequence (DNA): TGTGCCAGCACCCCCGTGGGACAGGGGAATCAGCCCCAGCATTTT. Its protein product is CASTPVGQGNQPQHF.

This clonotype was detected many times. This chain uses TRBV27 with TRBJ1-4; D is unclear. The CDR3 consists of 15 residues. The ends were cut back, 2 bases at V and 5 bases at J, with 12 bases in the middle. Germline V gives CDR1 MNHEY, CDR2 SMNVEV (reference sequence). In DNA form, the CDR3 reads TGTGCCAGCAGTTTACAACTCTCACAGAATGAAAAACTGTTTTTT. It codes for CASSLQLSQNEKLFF.

The chain has TRBV28 and TRBJ1-2, with a tentative D call TRBD1 (6 bases). The germline V and J ends were trimmed by 2 bases and 0 bases, with 16 bases remaining between them. Germline loops: CDR1 MDHEN, CDR2 SYDVKM. CDR3 length: 17 amino acids. The CDR3: CASSLSLTGEANYGYTF. CDR3 DNA sequence: TGTGCCAGCAGTTTAAGTTTGACAGGAGAAGCTAACTATGGCTACACCTTC.

In regard to this clonotype: This may come from a read error, since a much larger clone is one base off. The chain recombines TRBV6-6 with TRBJ2-5, with 12 nucleotides matching TRBD2. Germline V gives CDR1 MNHNY, CDR2 SVGAGI (reference sequence). CDR3 size: 16 residues. The V gene end was trimmed by 2 bases and the J gene end by 5 bases; junction bases not matched to a gene: 6. The CDR3 DNA follows: TGTGCCAGCAGTTACGGCCGACTAGCGGGAGTTGAGACCCAGTACTTC. Residues: CASSYGRLAGVETQYF.